This TCR beta chain comes out of a study of blood T cell repertoires in COVID-19. Study details: Nucleic acid was either cDNA or gDNA, and it came from T cells, B-cell-depleted T cells, or PBMCs.

CDR3 length equals 14 residues. The germline V gene encodes CDR1 SEHNR and CDR2 FQNEAQ (reference sequence). Trimming removed 1 base at V and 3 bases at J, with 10 bases between. Per the authors' pipeline: Nucleated cell number was recorded as an estimate derived from reference gene primer amplification. Libraries were prepared by immunoSEQ multiplex PCR; TCRdb keeps only in-frame clonotypes and omits some of them. V and J calls and clone size are as listed in that table; D and trimming were resolved from the DNA. The sample carries 60,000 to 65,000 clones, roughly 87% recorded once. The source of this sequence is a man aged 45-65 years with active COVID-19. The sequenced material came from peripheral blood. The chain employs TRBV7-9 and TRBJ2-7; no reliable D call. The CDR3 reads CASSLGSGFYEQYF. The DNA for the CDR3 is TGTGCCAGCAGCTTAGGGTCCGGGTTCTACGAGCAGTACTTC.